This T cell receptor beta chain derives from a study of naive and memory T cell subsets (dated 2017 in TCRdb). Regarding the research as a whole: Sorted naive and memory T cell subsets from peripheral blood were analyzed in the study using a UMI-based, open-source pipeline for TCR alpha and beta sequencing. The functional CMV T cell responses agreed completely with IgG serology results. RNA was DNase-treated and reverse transcribed with TCR constant-region primers, mostly using SuperScript III. Broader findings and caveats from the paper: In both CD4 and CD8 cells, a rise in Gini index and a fall in Shannon and inverse Simpson diversity were observed from naive through CM, EM and EMRA. The abundance of TCRs followed a power law with an exponent that differed between naive and memory subsets yet stayed consistent across the three individuals. The repertoire findings for the naive and memory subsets could not be validated against a ground truth because none was available. Once error correction was done, more than 90% of naive TCR sequences showed up just once, which made the naive abundance distributions much steeper than those of the memory subsets. Single alpha or beta chain sequences, rather than paired alpha/beta receptors, were used to define clonotypes. RNA-based TCR counts may be influenced by expression changes linked to T cell activation and differentiation. Naive repertoires, especially CD8, contained a few larger clonotypes, possibly memory cells re-expressing CD45RA.

A remark on this clonotype: Its antigen is currently not known. No base-level quality is on record; no much larger clone is a single base apart.

Libraries were constructed by UMI-ligation and nested PCR. The beta constant-region primer consisted of an equimolar mixture of two oligonucleotides that together covered TRBC1 and TRBC2. The ligated cDNA went through four rounds of PCR with nested alpha and beta constant-region primers together with the SP2 primer. A single-stranded oligonucleotide carrying the SP2 primer and a 12-nucleotide UMI was ligated to the 3' end of the cDNA by T4 RNA ligase 1. Incubation of the ligation reaction lasted about 20-25 hours at 16 degrees C. PCR2 was typically performed as a SYBR Green qPCR and was stopped at a predetermined threshold so that over-amplification was prevented. All purifications after the first were performed with Agencourt AMPure XP magnetic beads. Libraries were quantified by Qubit and checked on a TapeStation, with a main peak expected near 650 bp. Pooled libraries were sequenced on an Illumina MiSeq using v2 2x251 paired-end kits, and typically about 0.9-2.1 million reads were obtained per sample. Each sample's library went into the pool at roughly 4.4 nM, and roughly 4.5-7.5% PhiX was added to help with cluster recognition. Processing in the source paper ran as follows. Using tag matching that tolerated one base-pair mismatch, Decombinator assigned V and J genes to FASTQ reads that had been processed by Demultiplexor. UMIs were used by Collapsinator to correct both sequencing errors and frequency errors arising from PCR heterogeneity. CDR3Translator translated TCRs and extracted CDR3s from the conserved cysteine to the FGXG phenylalanine, flagging non-productive sequences. Repertoires were subsampled to equal numbers of UMI-defined TCRs before Gini, Shannon entropy and inverse Simpson indices were calculated. Clonotype abundance distributions were fitted to a power law by maximum likelihood within the linear range. Similar UMI counts, unique TCR numbers and clonal distributions were obtained with the pipeline and with MIGEC on one naive CD8 sample. In one analysis, naive TCRs also found in any memory subset of the same donor were removed from the naive repertoire. Repertoires were searched for around 7,000 CMV-associated CDR3 sequences compiled from VDJdb and a published dataset. Using fastp at Q25 and MiXCR, TCRdb reprocessed the public reads and kept productive beta chains. Identical CDR3 proteins give one entry, which carries the most common genes and DNA. The V and J calls were not made by the authors but by TCRdb's processing. The sample contains approximately 140,000 distinct CDR3 sequences, about 23% of them found a single time. The biggest ten clones account for around 0.11% of the sample.

Separate amplification of TCR alpha and beta chain libraries was performed from the second PCR step onward. Donor CMV status was determined by IFNgamma production from CD4+ T cells after overnight stimulation of fresh PBMCs with CMV viral lysate. CD4 T cells were positively selected using Miltenyi beads, after which CD8 T cells were positively selected from the CD4-negative fraction. Cells were stained for CD3, CD4, CD8, CD45RA, CD27 and a live/dead dye and were sorted on a BD Aria II into four subsets based on CD45RA and CD27. Blood was obtained from three healthy volunteers, and the blood from each volunteer was fractionated into CD4 and CD8 T cells and subsequently into four differentiation subsets. About 0.11 L of peripheral blood was taken from each donor, and PBMC were separated by density-gradient centrifugation on Ficoll-Paque PLUS. After sorting, cells were lysed in RLT buffer, RNA was extracted using a Qiagen RNeasy kit, and the extracted RNA was stored at -80 degrees C.

There are 17 amino acids in the CDR3, from cysteine to phenylalanine inclusive. Only the CDR3 region is kept as DNA, spanning 51 bases read in frame from base 1. V loses 5 bases of germline sequence and J loses 4 bases, and the interval between the two ends is 22 bases. CDR1 and CDR2 (SGHRS, YFSETQ) derive from the germline V gene. This sequence uses TRBV5-1 and TRBJ2-1; the D gene is tentatively TRBD1 or TRBD2, each matching 6 bases. The sequenced sample consisted of naive CD4+ T cells from blood. The meaning of the sample's cell subset or site label: naive T cells, CD45RA high CD27+. This clonotype was sampled from a human donor in good health. The CDR3: CASSHSPDRRGYNEQFF. The nucleotide sequence reads as follows: TGCGCCAGCAGTCATTCTCCCGACAGGCGGGGTTACAATGAGCAGTTCTTC.